Included here is one T cell receptor (beta chain) sequence, with context. The antigen remains unidentified. Libraries were prepared by immunoSEQ multiplex PCR; TCRdb keeps only in-frame clonotypes and omits some of them. The table records about 140,000 clones, about 92% of them present only once. This sample was included in a study of T cell responses to AZD1222 COVID-19 vaccine. General study results and limits: The donor cohort was predominantly white British with a female majority, and clonal diversity may have been underestimated. The number of AZD1222 recipients seropositive at baseline was only 6 or 7.

The starting material was peripheral blood, obtained after recovery from COVID-19. This sequence was found in an adult who had recovered from COVID-19.

The CDR3 loop reads CASSPDRPEEAFF. For the CDR3, the DNA is TGTGCCAGCTCACCGGACAGACCCGAGGAAGCTTTCTTT. The gene calls are TRBV18 and TRBJ1-1; tentative D call: TRBD1 (6 bases). Germline values: CDR1 KGHSH, CDR2 LQKENI. The ends were cut back, 3 bases at V and 8 bases at J, with 13 bases in the middle. This CDR3 has 13 residues.